The T cell receptor (beta chain) under discussion was sequenced for a study of CD8 T cells in Susac syndrome. After extraction with the RNeasy kit, about 0.45 to 1 ug of the RNA was reverse transcribed using random hexamers. One entry per CDR3 protein results from TCRdb running MiXCR on the immunoSEQ multiplex PCR reads. This sample has approximately 120,000 distinct CDR3 sequences; 80% to 95% occur once, and the top ten carry roughly 0.31%. In germline, CDR1 is MDHEN, CDR2 SYDVKM. V shed 5 bases and J shed 0 bases, with 19 bases lying between them. This CDR3 contains 18 residues. Sequencing of TCR beta was carried out in blood CD8+ and CD4+ T cells.

The specimen was CD8+ T cells from PBMCs. This clonotype was obtained from a human donor with multiple sclerosis. The chain combines TRBV28 with TRBJ2-2; maybe TRBD1 (6 bases). CDR3 amino acids: CASSPRGATLPNTGELFF. The CDR3 DNA sequence: TGTGCCAGCAGTCCCAGGGGAGCTACGTTACCGAACACCGGGGAGCTGTTTTTT. Together with reference TRBV28 and TRBJ2-2, the CDR3 gives the full variable domain: DVKVTQSSRYLVKRTGEKVFLECVQDMDHENMFWYRQDPGLGLRLIYFSYDVKMKEKGDIPEGYSVSREKKERFSLILESASTNQTSMYLCASSPRGATLPNTGELFFGEGSRLTVL.